The 25 T cell receptor beta chains below come from one sample, sequenced in a study of CD4 and CD8 cells across lung adenocarcinoma regions. TCRdb re-called the PCR reads with MiXCR, one entry per CDR3 protein. This sample has some 11,000 distinct CDR3 sequences, with 59% found just once. The sequenced sample was CD8+ T cells from the margin of a lung tumor. The receptor source for this set is a male donor with lung adenocarcinoma. The CD4 and CD8 labels of this study may be unreliable.

This clonotype has at least ten counts. The chain couples TRBV7-2 to TRBJ1-2; D call uncertain. The CDR3 totals 13 residues. Trimming pared 1 base from V and 8 bases from J, leaving 11 bases between. The germline CDR1 and CDR2 sequences are SGHTA and FQGNSA. CDR3 amino acids: CASSLGRIKGYTF. In nucleotides, the CDR3 is TGTGCCAGCAGCTTAGGGCGGATAAAGGGCTACACCTTC. The entire variable domain, with the rest obtained from reference TRBV7-2 and TRBJ1-2, is as follows: GAGVSQSPSNKVTEKGKDVELRCDPISGHTALYWYRQSLGQGLEFLIYFQGNSAPDKSGLPSDRFSAERTGGSVSTLTIQRTQQEDSAVYLCASSLGRIKGYTFGSGTRLTVV.

Note on this clonotype: One junction end disagrees with the germline gene, perhaps due to a read error. CDR3 coding DNA: TGTGCCAGCAGTGAAGCCGGGACAGGGGTTGAAGAGACGCAGTATTTC. Its protein product is CASSEAGTGVEETQYF. The chain employs TRBV6-1 and TRBJ2-3; TRBD1 matches at 10 bases. CDR1 and CDR2 (germline): MNHNS, SASEGT. The CDR3 covers 16 residues.

In its sample, this clonotype is medium-sized. This rearrangement joins TRBV6-5 to TRBJ2-5, with D unresolved. CDR1 and CDR2 (germline): MNHEY, SVGAGI. The CDR3 is made up of 16 amino acids. V lost 0 bases to trimming and J lost 3 bases, with 14 bases between them. CDR3 amino acids: CASSYSNIGWEETQYF. The CDR3 DNA follows: TGTGCCAGCAGTTACTCGAATATCGGTTGGGAAGAGACCCAGTACTTC.

The chain recombines TRBV6-1 with TRBJ2-4, with D possibly called TRBD1 or TRBD2 (5 bases each). Trimming took off 6 bases at V and 10 bases at J, with 25 bases between the two ends. CDR1 and CDR2 (germline): MNHNS, SASEGT. CDR3 size: 16 residues. The chain's CDR3 is CASSESGLGAGDIQYF. CDR3 nucleotide sequence: TGTGCCAGCAGCGAATCGGGGCTGGGAGCCGGGGATATTCAGTACTTC.

This clonotype was observed a single time. J is TRBJ2-3 and V is TRBV30; TRBD1 agrees at 7 bases. Germline CDR1 is GTSNPN and CDR2 is SVGIG (reference sequence). The CDR3 totals 13 residues. V lost 3 bases to trimming and J lost 12 bases; unmatched junction nucleotides: 12. The CDR3: CAWRKGAWETQYF. The CDR3 DNA sequence: TGTGCCTGGAGGAAGGGGGCATGGGAGACCCAGTATTTT.

The V gene is TRBV6-5, the J gene TRBJ2-5; D remains ambiguous. From germline, CDR1 is MNHEY and CDR2 SVGAGI. The CDR3 runs 15 residues. V lost 2 bases and J lost 2, with 12 bases in between. As DNA, the CDR3 is TGTGCCAGCAGTTACAGGCCAGCTCAACAAGAGACCCAGTACTTC. Translating it yields CASSYRPAQQETQYF.

The chain recombines TRBV6-1 with TRBJ2-5, with TRBD2 identical over 14 bases. The CDR3 runs to 17 residues. The V gene's germline CDR1 is MNHNS and CDR2 SASEGT. Trimming cost V 6 bases and J 11 bases; bases outside gene matches: 17. The CDR3 nucleotides are TGTGCCAGCAGCACCGGGACTAGCGGGAGAGCAATCTACAAGCAGTACTTC. It yields the protein CASSTGTSGRAIYKQYF.

Concerning this clonotype itself: Sequence at one end of the junction differs from germline and may be a read error. The chain is built from TRBV27 and TRBJ2-4; tentatively, D is TRBD1 or TRBD2 (5 bases each). Per the germline V gene, CDR1 is MNHEY and CDR2 is SMNVEV (reference sequence). The CDR3 sequence is 13 residues long. The CDR3 here is CARGLGVKNIQYF. The DNA of the CDR3 is TGTGCCAGGGGGTTGGGGGTCAAAAATATTCAGTACTTC.

The V gene is TRBV27, the J gene TRBJ2-1; 12 bases fit TRBD2. CDR3 length equals 16 residues. With 0 bases clipped from V and 6 bases from J, the junction kept 3 bases outside the gene matches. Per germline, CDR1 MNHEY and CDR2 SMNVEV (reference sequence). The CDR3 DNA reads as TGTGCCAGCAGTTTATCGGCTAGCGGGAGGGCCAATGAGCAGTTCTTC. It translates to CASSLSASGRANEQFF.

This clonotype was recorded many times. V is TRBV15 and J is TRBJ2-5; 7 bases are a match to TRBD2. V was clipped by 5 bases and J by 4 bases; unmatched bases: 4. CDR3 size: 13 residues. CDR1 is LNHNV, CDR2 YYDKDF, per germline (reference sequence). The CDR3 spells CATSGIAGETQYF. The CDR3, as DNA: TGTGCCACCAGCGGGATAGCGGGAGAGACCCAGTACTTC.

This clonotype was recorded a few times. The V call is TRBV6-1, the J call TRBJ2-7; the D gene is possibly TRBD2 (6 bases). The CDR3 is 16 residues long. Germline assignment: CDR1 MNHNS and CDR2 SASEGT. Trimming shortened V by 2 bases and J by 0 bases, and 14 bases separated the two germline ends. The CDR3 protein is CASSERRGPFSYEQYF. In DNA, the CDR3 is TGTGCCAGCAGTGAAAGGAGGGGCCCTTTCTCCTACGAGCAGTACTTC.

The CDR3 DNA sequence: TGTGCCATCAGTGCCGACAGGGGGGATTACAATGAGCAGTTCTTC. It codes for CAISADRGDYNEQFF. The V gene is TRBV10-3, the J gene TRBJ2-1; 9 bases map to TRBD1. The CDR3 spans 15 residues. CDR1 and CDR2 from the germline V gene are ENHRY and SYGVKD. After removal of 4 bases from V and 4 bases from J, the junction contained 5 bases not matched to a gene.

The gene calls are TRBV6-1 and TRBJ1-1; 7 bases match TRBD1. Trimming removed 3 bases from V and 10 bases from J; junction bases left unmatched: 20. Germline V gives CDR1 MNHNS, CDR2 SASEGT. The CDR3 has 17 residues. The DNA for the CDR3 is TGTGCCAGCAGTGATATCTGGGACAGAATAACCTTTGGGGGAGCTTTCTTT. Translated, it gives CASSDIWDRITFGGAFF.

As to this clonotype: A junction end diverges from the germline sequence, so it may reflect a read error. CDR3 sequence reads: CASSRVAGGPVTETF. Written as DNA, the CDR3 is TGTGCCAGCAGCCGAGTAGCGGGAGGTCCCGTCACCGAAACGTTC. V gene TRBV6-2 or TRBV6-3 combines with J gene TRBJ2-5, with 10 bases identical to TRBD2. CDR1 is MNHEY, CDR2 SVGEGT, per germline. This CDR3 spans 15 amino acids.

The V and J genes are TRBV7-9 and TRBJ2-3; D ambiguous. The V gene's germline CDR1 is SEHNR and CDR2 FQNEAQ (reference sequence). The CDR3 extends over 13 amino acids. V was trimmed by 5 bases and J by 0 bases, leaving 6 bases between them. The CDR3 DNA reads as TGTGCCAGCAGCCCTTGGAGCACAGATACGCAGTATTTT. Encoded protein: CASSPWSTDTQYF.

The rearrangement joins TRBV5-1 to TRBJ2-1; TRBD2 matches 12 bases. The end of the DNA aligns better with TRBJ2-7, so the J call may be wrong. The CDR3 is 17 residues long. Germline lookup yields CDR1 SGHRS and CDR2 YFSETQ. The CDR3 loop is CASSLALAGGRYNEQYF. The CDR3 DNA reads as TGCGCCAGCAGCTTAGCACTAGCGGGAGGTCGGTACAATGAGCAGTACTTC.

At least ten counts were recorded for this clonotype. This rearrangement joins TRBV6-2 or TRBV6-3 to TRBJ2-3; TRBD2 matches at 8 bases. The CDR3 consists of 15 residues. CDR1 MNHEY and CDR2 SVGEGT come from the germline V gene. With 4 bases clipped from V and 2 bases from J, the junction kept 5 bases outside the gene matches. The CDR3 here is CASSLASGHTDTQYF. The CDR3 DNA sequence: TGTGCCAGCAGTTTGGCTAGCGGGCACACAGATACGCAGTATTTT.

This clonotype was detected only a few times. A much bigger clone sits one base away, suggesting this may be a read error. The gene calls are TRBV28 and TRBJ2-5; TRBD2 matches at 10 bases. CDR3 length equals 15 residues. Losses at the gene ends were 3 bases for V and 11 bases for J; bases not matched to a gene: 12. Germline loops: CDR1 MDHEN, CDR2 SYDVKM. The CDR3, as DNA: TGTGCCAGCAGTTTTTGGCTAGCGGGAGCGGAGGAGCAGTACTTC. As protein: CASSFWLAGAEEQYF.

The chain is built from TRBV6-1 and TRBJ1-2; unclear D gene. This CDR3 region has 20 residues. Looked up from germline, CDR1 is MNHNS and CDR2 is SASEGT. Trimming pared 1 base from V and 0 bases from J, leaving 24 bases between. The CDR3 spells CASSEEFWQFNLYSNYGYTF. CDR3 nucleotides: TGTGCCAGCAGTGAAGAGTTTTGGCAGTTCAACCTTTATTCTAACTATGGCTACACCTTC.

The V gene is TRBV10-3, the J gene TRBJ2-3, with D possibly being TRBD1 or TRBD2 (6 bases each). The DNA matches TRBJ2-5 better at its end, which makes the J call doubtful. Germline V gene sequence: CDR1 ENHRY, CDR2 SYGVKD. The CDR3 totals 15 residues. In nucleotides, the CDR3 is TGTGGCACGGGTGCCGGGGGCCGTGACCCAGACACCCAGTACTTC. This codes for CGTGAGGRDPDTQYF.

The chain joins TRBV9 to TRBJ2-1; 8 bases map to TRBD1. The DNA matches TRBJ2-5 better at its end, which makes the J call doubtful. The CDR3 loop spans 15 amino acids. The germline gives CDR1 SGDLS, CDR2 YYNGEE. CDR3 region: CASSVQGTGQETQYF. The CDR3 nucleotides are TGTGCCAGCAGCGTGCAGGGGACAGGCCAAGAGACCCAGTACTTC.

V gene TRBV6-1 combines with J gene TRBJ2-1, with 10 bases fitting TRBD2. From germline, CDR1 is MNHNS and CDR2 SASEGT. V lost 3 bases to trimming and J lost 10 bases; unmatched junction nucleotides: 9. The CDR3 totals 15 residues. The DNA for the CDR3 is TGTGCCAGCAGTGAGGGACTAGCGATTCTTCCGGAGCAGTTCTTC. Protein sequence: CASSEGLAILPEQFF.

By share of the sample, this clonotype is medium-sized. The CDR3 here is CASSEINEQFF. CDR3 DNA: TGCGCCAGCAGTGAGATTAATGAGCAGTTCTTC. The V call is TRBV10-2, the J call TRBJ2-1; no clear D gene. Between the trimmed V and J ends, which lost 2 bases and 7 bases, there was a span of 3 bases. Germline V gene sequence: CDR1 WSHSY, CDR2 SAAADI. The CDR3 totals 11 residues.

The chain is built from TRBV27 and TRBJ2-2; TRBD2 aligns across 10 bases. The length of the CDR3 is 14 residues. CDR1 is MNHEY and CDR2 is SMNVEV in the germline V gene (reference sequence). V lost 6 bases and J lost 10; bases outside the gene matches: 8. As DNA, the CDR3 is TGTGCCAGCAGGATGAGCGGGGGGGATGAGGAGCTGTTTTTT. As protein: CASRMSGGDEELFF.

Notes on this clonotype: Mismatch with germline at one junction end may stem from a read error. This rearrangement joins TRBV10-2 to TRBJ2-1; D might be TRBD1 (6 bases). The end of the DNA fits TRBJ2-7 better, so the J call may be wrong. The CDR3 loop spans 12 amino acids. The germline V gene has CDR1 WSHSY and CDR2 SAAADI. DNA for the CDR3: TGCGCCAACAGTGAGGGGGAATACGAGCAGTACTTC. Protein sequence: CANSEGEYEQYF.